These T cell receptor beta chains were read from a single sample in a study of blood T cell repertoires in COVID-19. Generated by immunoSEQ multiplex PCR, the TCRdb table keeps only in-frame clones and is missing some. This sample has under 350,000 clones, with about 89% found just once. Sequencing was done on a sample of peripheral blood. These receptors all come from a middle-aged man with acute or convalescent COVID-19. CDR3s include the opening cysteine and the closing phenylalanine or tryptophan. D genes are given only for firm matches. Expanded clones get a size class; other rows say once, few or many, or leave the size out.

>TRBV27|TRBD2|TRBJ2-3|NA
CASSWVAGGLTDTQYF
TGTGCCAGCAGTTGGGTAGCGGGGGGCCTCACAGATACGCAGTATTTT
>TRBV7-9|TRBD1|TRBJ1-2|NA
CASSLNRGDYGYTF
TGTGCCAGCAGCCTGAACAGGGGCGACTATGGCTACACCTTC
>TRBV2|TRBD1|TRBJ2-2|once
CASSKTGEKYTGELFF
TGTGCCAGCAGTAAGACAGGGGAGAAATACACCGGGGAGCTGTTTTTT
>TRBV11-3|TRBD2|TRBJ2-5|NA
CASSLGYGGGETQYF
TGTGCCAGCAGCTTAGGATACGGGGGAGGGGAGACCCAGTACTTC
>TRBV5-8|TRBD1|TRBJ1-5|once
CASSFRRGRYYNQPQHF
TGTGCCAGCAGCTTCCGCAGGGGGAGATATTACAATCAGCCCCAGCATTTT
>TRBV7-3|TRBD2|TRBJ2-2|NA
CASSPPPGLAANTGELFF
TGTGCCAGCAGCCCGCCCCCGGGACTAGCGGCGAACACCGGGGAGCTGTTTTTT
>TRBV30|NA|TRBJ2-7|NA
CAWSRGPYEQYF
TGTGCCTGGAGCAGGGGACCCTACGAGCAGTACTTC
>TRBV2|NA|TRBJ2-7|NA
CASKEDGDYEQYF
TGTGCCAGCAAAGAGGACGGGGACTACGAGCAGTACTTC
>TRBV15|NA|TRBJ1-5|NA
CATSRVGGRDNQPQHF
TGTGCCACCAGCAGAGTCGGCGGGAGAGACAATCAGCCCCAGCATTTT
>TRBV19|NA|TRBJ1-5|NA
CASSIEGADQHF
TGTGCCAGTAGTATAGAGGGGGCAGACCAGCATTTT
>TRBV2|NA|TRBJ1-1|NA
CASSEGRGSTEAFF
TGTGCCAGCAGTGAAGGAAGGGGCTCCACTGAAGCTTTCTTT
>TRBV11-2|TRBD1|TRBJ2-1|few
CASSYRQGWGFF
TGTGCCAGCAGCTACCGACAGGGCTGGGGGTTCTTC
>TRBV9|NA|TRBJ2-3|NA
CASSSGGLDVTDTQYF
TGTGCCAGCAGCTCAGGAGGCCTCGATGTCACAGATACGCAGTATTTT
>TRBV28|NA|TRBJ1-4|NA
CASSLTGRGEKLFF
TGTGCCAGCAGTTTAACAGGGAGAGGGGAAAAACTGTTTTTT
>TRBV7-2|NA|TRBJ1-2|NA
CASSPGLTYGYTF
TGTGCCAGCAGCCCTGGACTGACCTATGGCTACACCTTC
>TRBV4-2|TRBD2|TRBJ2-1|NA
CASSQDVLAEFYNEQFF
TGTGCCAGCAGCCAAGATGTTCTAGCGGAGTTCTACAATGAGCAGTTCTTC
>TRBV6-6|TRBD1|TRBJ1-1|NA
CASMGQQNTEAFF
TGTGCCAGCATGGGACAGCAGAACACTGAAGCTTTCTTT
>TRBV2|NA|TRBJ1-2|NA
CASSGRAYGYTF
TGTGCCAGCAGTGGGAGGGCATATGGCTACACCTTC
>TRBV6-2/TRBV6-3|NA|TRBJ2-7|NA
CASSYNRVSYEQYF
TGTGCCAGCAGTTACAACAGGGTCTCCTACGAGCAGTACTTC
>TRBV21-1|NA|TRBJ1-1|NA
CASSKRERNTEAFF
TGTGCCAGCAGCAAACGAGAGAGGAACACTGAAGCTTTCTTT
>TRBV19|NA|TRBJ1-2|NA
CASSSTRQERGYTF
TGTGCCAGTAGTTCCACCCGACAGGAGAGAGGCTACACCTTC
>TRBV6-5|NA|TRBJ2-7|once
CASSYSFRGSYEQYF
TGTGCCAGCAGTTACTCGTTCAGGGGTTCCTACGAGCAGTACTTC
>TRBV15|NA|TRBJ2-7|NA
CATSSWTGIPEGYEQYF
TGTGCCACCAGCAGCTGGACCGGGATTCCGGAGGGATACGAGCAGTACTTC
>TRBV3-1/TRBV3-2|TRBD1|TRBJ1-2|NA
CASSQATGRTGYTF
TGTGCCAGCAGCCAAGCGACAGGGAGGACCGGTTACACCTTC
>TRBV6-5|NA|TRBJ1-5|NA
CASTLVGGVQHF
TGTGCCAGCACCCTAGTGGGGGGGGTACAGCATTTT
>TRBV10-3|NA|TRBJ1-5|NA
CAISQQGIQPQHF
TGTGCCATCAGTCAACAGGGAATTCAGCCCCAGCATTTT
>TRBV5-1|NA|TRBJ2-3|NA
CASSLERAGDTQYF
TGCGCCAGCAGCTTGGAGCGGGCGGGAGATACGCAGTATTTT
>TRBV2|TRBD1|TRBJ1-2|NA
CASSELDRALPYGYTF
TGTGCCAGCAGTGAGTTAGACAGGGCCCTTCCCTATGGCTACACCTTC
>TRBV27|NA|TRBJ2-2|few
CASSLVRAAGELFF
TGTGCCAGCAGTTTAGTCAGGGCGGCCGGGGAGCTGTTTTTT
>TRBV5-1|TRBD1|TRBJ2-3|NA
CASSLANGDSFYTDTQYF
TGCGCCAGCAGCTTGGCCAATGGGGACAGCTTTTACACAGATACGCAGTATTTT
>TRBV27|TRBD1|TRBJ1-1|NA
CASSPTTGRNTEAFF
TGTGCCAGCAGTCCGACGACAGGGCGGAACACTGAAGCTTTCTTT
>TRBV6-1|NA|TRBJ1-5|NA
CASSEALYSNQPQHF
TGTGCCAGCAGTGAAGCGCTCTATAGCAATCAGCCCCAGCATTTT
>TRBV5-6|NA|TRBJ2-7|NA
CASSLAKVSGPYEQYF
TGTGCCAGCAGCTTGGCCAAGGTCTCAGGCCCCTACGAGCAGTACTTC
>TRBV28|TRBD1|TRBJ2-2|NA
CASSSTGENTGELFF
TGTGCCAGCAGTTCGACAGGGGAGAACACCGGGGAGCTGTTTTTT
>TRBV11-2|NA|TRBJ2-2|NA
CASSFWGALELFF
TGTGCCAGCAGCTTCTGGGGAGCTTTAGAGCTGTTTTTT
>TRBV6-6|TRBD2|TRBJ2-7|NA
CASSSLAGGYEQYF
TGTGCCAGCAGTTCCCTAGCGGGGGGCTACGAGCAGTACTTC
>TRBV7-9|TRBD1|TRBJ2-1|NA
CASSLTGGARNEQFF
TGTGCCAGCAGCTTGACAGGGGGCGCGAGAAATGAGCAGTTCTTC
>TRBV3-1/TRBV3-2|NA|TRBJ1-3|once
CASTSPVSGNTIYF
TGTGCCAGCACCTCTCCGGTCTCTGGAAACACCATATATTTT
>TRBV19|TRBD1|TRBJ2-7|NA
CASSIGQGATYEQYF
TGTGCCAGTAGTATAGGACAGGGGGCGACCTACGAGCAGTACTTC
>TRBV29-1|NA|TRBJ2-3|NA
CTGGTTDTQYF
TGCACTGGGGGGACTACAGATACGCAGTATTTT
>TRBV5-4|NA|TRBJ2-6|NA
CASSFPRSGANVLTF
TGTGCCAGCAGCTTTCCGCGCTCTGGGGCCAACGTCCTGACTTTC
>TRBV19|TRBD1|TRBJ1-5|NA
CASSPRKVQGDSNQPQHF
TGTGCCAGTAGTCCCCGAAAAGTCCAGGGGGATAGCAATCAGCCCCAGCATTTT
>TRBV7-2|TRBD1|TRBJ1-5|NA
CASSPRDRGGQPQHF
TGTGCCAGCAGCCCGAGGGACAGGGGAGGACAGCCCCAGCATTTT
>TRBV3-1/TRBV3-2|NA|TRBJ1-3|NA
CASSQSTGNTIYF
TGTGCCAGCAGCCAAAGCACGGGAAACACCATATATTTT
>TRBV7-9|TRBD1|TRBJ1-1|NA
CASNSDRGYEAFF
TGTGCCAGCAACTCGGACAGGGGGTATGAAGCTTTCTTT
>TRBV14|TRBD1|TRBJ1-1|NA
CASSRDSPLRTNTEAFF
TGTGCCAGCAGCCGGGACAGTCCCCTTCGGACGAACACTGAAGCTTTCTTT
>TRBV10-1|NA|TRBJ2-2|NA
CASRTGTSTGELFF
TGCGCCAGCAGGACCGGGACATCCACCGGGGAGCTGTTTTTT
>TRBV10-1|NA|TRBJ1-5|NA
CASSENRDQPQHF
TGCGCCAGCAGTGAGAACAGGGATCAGCCCCAGCATTTT
>TRBV7-2|TRBD2|TRBJ2-2|NA
CASSLEGLAGPGAGELFF
TGTGCCAGCAGCTTAGAGGGACTAGCGGGCCCAGGGGCCGGGGAGCTGTTTTTT
>TRBV2|NA|TRBJ2-6|once
CASSDTGKVSGANVLTF
TGTGCCAGCAGTGATACAGGGAAAGTATCTGGGGCCAACGTCCTGACTTTC
>TRBV11-2|NA|TRBJ1-1|NA
CASSLIPGHLSTEAFF
TGTGCCAGCAGCTTAATCCCGGGACACCTCTCCACTGAAGCTTTCTTT
>TRBV9|NA|TRBJ1-1|NA
CASTPGGPGRSEAFF
TGTGCCAGCACCCCCGGGGGACCGGGAAGGTCTGAAGCTTTCTTT
>TRBV6-1|NA|TRBJ1-5|NA
CASSGGGGEYASPNQPQHF
TGTGCCAGCAGTGGAGGCGGAGGAGAGTACGCGTCCCCCAATCAGCCCCAGCATTTT
>TRBV5-4|NA|TRBJ2-7|few
CASSSGQTGYYEQYF
TGTGCCAGCAGCTCAGGGCAGACGGGTTACTACGAGCAGTACTTC
>TRBV5-1|TRBD2|TRBJ2-5|NA
CASSTLTSVQETQYF
TGCGCCAGCAGCACGCTGACTAGCGTCCAAGAGACCCAGTACTTC